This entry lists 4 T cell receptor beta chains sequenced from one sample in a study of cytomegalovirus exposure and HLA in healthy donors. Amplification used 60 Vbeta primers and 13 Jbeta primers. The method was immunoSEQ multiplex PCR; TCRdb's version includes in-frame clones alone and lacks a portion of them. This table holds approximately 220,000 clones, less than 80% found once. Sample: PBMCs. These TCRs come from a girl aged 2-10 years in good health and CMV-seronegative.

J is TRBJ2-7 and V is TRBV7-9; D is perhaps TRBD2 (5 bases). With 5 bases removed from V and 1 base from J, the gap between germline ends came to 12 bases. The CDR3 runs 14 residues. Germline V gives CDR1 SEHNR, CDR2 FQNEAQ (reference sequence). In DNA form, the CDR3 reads TGTGCCAGCAGCCACCCTAGGGAGTCCTACGAGCAGTACTTC. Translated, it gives CASSHPRESYEQYF.

CDR3 nucleotides: TGTGCCAGCAGCCAAGATGGGGACTACTCCCCCGTCAATGAGCAGTTCTTC. It is translated as CASSQDGDYSPVNEQFF. The chain carries TRBV4-2 and TRBJ2-1, with 7 bases identical to TRBD2. After removal of 0 bases from V and 6 bases from J, the junction contained 11 bases not matched to a gene. The germline CDR1 and CDR2 sequences are LGHNA and YNFKEQ. CDR3 length equals 17 residues.

CDR3 in DNA: TGCGCCAGCAAACCCCAGGCGGGGGCATACCAAGAGACCCAGTACTTC. Its protein is CASKPQAGAYQETQYF. The rearrangement links TRBV5-1 to TRBJ2-5, with a weak D call TRBD2 (7 bases). Trimming took off 6 bases at V and 0 bases at J, with 18 bases between the two ends. The CDR3 loop spans 16 amino acids. Germline loops: CDR1 SGHRS, CDR2 YFSETQ. The full variable domain, rest sourced from reference TRBV5-1 and TRBJ2-5, is KAGVTQTPRYLIKTRGQQVTLSCSPISGHRSVSWYQQTPGQGLQFLFEYFSETQRNKGNFPGRFSGRQFSNSRSEMNVSTLELGDSALYLCASKPQAGAYQETQYFGPGTRLLVL.

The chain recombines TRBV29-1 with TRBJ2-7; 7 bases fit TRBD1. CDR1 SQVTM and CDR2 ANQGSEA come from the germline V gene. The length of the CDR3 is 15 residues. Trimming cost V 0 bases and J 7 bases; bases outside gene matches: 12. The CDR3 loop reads CSVEEPGQPPGEQYF. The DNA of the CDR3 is TGCAGCGTTGAAGAACCGGGACAGCCCCCCGGAGAGCAGTACTTC.